Listed here are 3 T cell receptor beta chains from one sample, sequenced in a study of PD-L1 blockade in urothelial cancer. Sequenced by immunoSEQ multiplex PCR; TCRdb stores in-frame clones only, minus some. The table includes about 130,000 clones, roughly 88% detected once. As to time point: peripheral blood 6 weeks after treatment start. Here the sequenced sample was PBMCs, taken around atezolizumab (anti-PD-L1) treatment. Receptors originate from a middle-aged man with urothelial cancer.

The genes are TRBV2 and TRBJ1-5; D gene unclear. CDR3 size: 13 residues. CDR1 and CDR2 from the germline V gene are SNHLY and FYNNEI. The ends were cut back, 6 bases at V and 9 bases at J, with 15 bases in the middle. CDR3 DNA: TGTGCCAGCAGCGACTTATTTGGCGTGCCCCAGCATTTT. Its protein is CASSDLFGVPQHF.

The chain uses TRBV5-1 and TRBJ2-5; 8 bases are a match to TRBD1. V lost 3 bases to trimming and J lost 5 bases; unmatched junction nucleotides: 9. From germline, CDR1 is SGHRS and CDR2 YFSETQ. This CDR3 is built from 15 residues. The CDR3 bases are TGCGCCAGCAGCTGGGGCCAGGGGGCGGGGGAGACCCAGTACTTC. This codes for CASSWGQGAGETQYF. Looking up the rest from reference TRBV5-1 and TRBJ2-5 gives the full variable domain: KAGVTQTPRYLIKTRGQQVTLSCSPISGHRSVSWYQQTPGQGLQFLFEYFSETQRNKGNFPGRFSGRQFSNSRSEMNVSTLELGDSALYLCASSWGQGAGETQYFGPGTRLLVL.

The J gene is TRBJ2-1, the V gene TRBV7-8, with 9 bases that match TRBD1. The CDR3 is 18 amino acids. The junction had 14 bases not matched to a gene; V was cut back by 8 bases and J by 0 bases. Germline CDR1 SGHVS, CDR2 FQNEAQ. CDR3 region: CASQLGQGLRGSYNEQFF. The CDR3 DNA is TGTGCCAGCCAATTGGGACAGGGTCTCCGGGGCTCCTACAATGAGCAGTTCTTC. Full variable domain (remainder filled in from reference TRBV7-8 and TRBJ2-1): GAGVSQSPRYKVAKRGQDVALRCDPISGHVSLFWYQQALGQGPEFLTYFQNEAQLDKSGLPSDRFFAERPEGSVSTLKIQRTQQEDSAVYLCASQLGQGLRGSYNEQFFGPGTRLTVL.